These 16 T cell receptor beta chains share one sample of origin, sequenced in a study of blood T cell repertoires in COVID-19. Method: immunoSEQ multiplex PCR; TCRdb's copy keeps in-frame clones and lacks some. Seen here are approximately 140,000 clones, 86% observed once, and the top ten hold roughly 8.7%. The sequencing input was peripheral blood. The source of these receptors is a woman aged 60-75 years with acute or convalescent COVID-19.

The gene calls are TRBV5-1 and TRBJ2-1, with D unclear. V shed 0 bases and J shed 7 bases, with 8 bases lying between them. Looked up from germline, CDR1 is SGHRS and CDR2 is YFSETQ. The CDR3 runs to 13 residues. The CDR3 DNA sequence: TGCGCCAGCAGCTTGGCCGTGAGGAATGAGCAGTTCTTC. Translation: CASSLAVRNEQFF.

The chain recombines TRBV7-2 with TRBJ1-2; 8 nucleotides match TRBD1. The V and J ends lost 5 bases and 9 bases, in that order; junction bases with no gene match: 11. The CDR3 has 14 residues. Germline CDR1 is SGHTA and CDR2 is FQGNSA. CDR3 region: CASSPSGQGARYTF. For the CDR3, the DNA is TGTGCCAGCAGCCCCAGCGGGCAGGGGGCCCGCTACACCTTC.

The chain links TRBV27 to TRBJ2-7, with a possible D match to TRBD1 (6 bases). Trimming left V 1 base short and J 3 bases short, with 13 bases between. Germline values: CDR1 MNHEY, CDR2 SMNVEV (reference sequence). The CDR3 consists of 15 residues. CDR3 region: CASSLWGRGNYEQYF. Here the CDR3 DNA reads TGTGCCAGCAGTTTATGGGGAAGGGGGAACTACGAGCAGTACTTC.

This sequence joins TRBV28 and TRBJ1-4; D is ambiguous. Germline CDR1 is MDHEN and CDR2 is SYDVKM. Trimming stripped 9 bases from V and 4 bases from J, with 12 bases between. The CDR3 has 13 residues. The CDR3 sequence is CASVSAGNEKLFF. CDR3 in DNA: TGTGCCAGTGTCAGCGCTGGTAATGAAAAACTGTTTTTT.

About this clone itself: A junction end diverges from the germline sequence, so it may reflect a read error. Other nucleotide sequences from this sample produce the same CDR3. The chain carries TRBV6-2 or TRBV6-3 and TRBJ2-6; the D gene is possibly TRBD2 (6 bases). The CDR3 spans 19 residues. CDR1 is MNHEY, CDR2 SVGEGT, per germline. CDR3 nucleotide sequence: TGTGCCAGCAGTTACCCATATGGGACTGCGACTTCTGGGGCCAACGTCCTGACCTTC. Its protein is CASSYPYGTATSGANVLTF.

The chain employs TRBV19 and TRBJ2-7, with D hard to call. V lost 6 bases and J lost 2, with 8 bases in between. This CDR3 spans 12 amino acids. Looked up from germline, CDR1 is LNHDA and CDR2 is SQIVND (reference sequence). CDR3 sequence reads: CASSGVAYEQYF. DNA for the CDR3: TGTGCCAGTAGCGGAGTAGCCTACGAGCAGTACTTC. Using reference TRBV19 and TRBJ2-7 for the parts outside the CDR3, the full variable domain is DGGITQSPKYLFRKEGQNVTLSCEQNLNHDAMYWYRQDPGQGLRLIYYSQIVNDFQKGDIAEGYSVSREKKESFPLTVTSAQKNPTAFYLCASSGVAYEQYFGPGTRLTVT.

The rearrangement joins TRBV19 to TRBJ2-1; 7 bases are shared with TRBD2. V dropped 5 bases and J dropped 10; count of bases not matched to a gene: 11. The germline gives CDR1 LNHDA, CDR2 SQIVND (reference sequence). This CDR3 region has 14 residues. This CDR3 is CASSSSGLKGEQFF. The CDR3 DNA reads TGTGCCAGTAGTTCTAGCGGCCTCAAAGGGGAGCAGTTCTTC.

This chain links TRBV28 with TRBJ2-2; 7 bases are shared with TRBD1. V lost 1 base to trimming and J lost 7 bases; unmatched junction nucleotides: 15. Germline V gene data show CDR1 as MDHEN and CDR2 as SYDVKM. The CDR3 is 18 amino acids. The chain's CDR3 is CASSLLPLRQGKGGELFF. CDR3 sequence (DNA): TGTGCCAGCAGTTTATTACCGCTAAGACAGGGTAAAGGCGGGGAGCTGTTTTTT.

The rearrangement links TRBV28 to TRBJ2-4, with TRBD1 identical over 9 bases. J lost 1 base, V lost 3 bases, and 7 bases had no gene match. The CDR3 totals 17 residues. In germline, CDR1 is MDHEN, CDR2 SYDVKM. CDR3 bases: TGTGCCAGCAGTTTGTCGAGCACAGGGGGCGCCAAAAACATTCAGTACTTC. Amino acid sequence: CASSLSSTGGAKNIQYF.

The rearrangement links TRBV19 to TRBJ2-7; maybe TRBD1 (6 bases). The CDR3 consists of 13 residues. Germline values: CDR1 LNHDA, CDR2 SQIVND (reference sequence). V was pared by 8 bases and J by 4 bases, with 15 bases between. Here the CDR3 DNA reads TGTGCCAGTGCCCGACAGGAATCGTACGAGCAGTACTTC. It is translated as CASARQESYEQYF.

The rearrangement uses TRBV28 and TRBJ1-4, with a tentative D call TRBD1 (6 bases). The CDR3 spans 14 residues. Trimming stripped 4 bases from V and 3 bases from J, with 9 bases between. Germline CDR1 reads MDHEN; CDR2 reads SYDVKM. In nucleotides, the CDR3 is TGTGCCAGCAGTTCACAGGGATCTAATGAAAAACTGTTTTTT. It yields the protein CASSSQGSNEKLFF.

The CDR3 spells CASSLEQGPGGYTF. CDR3 nucleotides: TGCGCCAGCAGCCTAGAACAGGGTCCAGGGGGCTACACCTTC. V is TRBV5-1 and J is TRBJ1-2, with D possibly matching TRBD1 (6 bases). This CDR3 region has 14 residues. Germline V gene data show CDR1 as SGHRS and CDR2 as YFSETQ. Trimming stripped 4 bases from V and 8 bases from J, with 18 bases between.

The rearrangement uses TRBV5-4 and TRBJ2-3; D is uncertain. Germline CDR1 reads SGHNT; CDR2 reads YYREEE (reference sequence). Deletions cut 6 bases from V and 4 bases from J, with 18 bases between. CDR3 size: 15 residues. This CDR3 reads CASTSVLSYPDTQYF. The CDR3 nucleotides read TGTGCCAGCACCTCTGTTCTCAGTTATCCAGATACGCAGTATTTT.

V and J are TRBV28 and TRBJ1-5; D is possibly TRBD1 (5 bases). Germline values: CDR1 MDHEN, CDR2 SYDVKM. The CDR3 is 14 residues long. The V gene lost 3 bases and the J gene lost 7 bases, with 13 bases spanning the gap. Here the CDR3 reads CASSFGGGGQPQHF. CDR3 bases: TGTGCCAGCAGTTTTGGGGGGGGAGGACAGCCCCAGCATTTT. The complete variable domain, with remaining parts taken from reference TRBV28 and TRBJ1-5, reads DVKVTQSSRYLVKRTGEKVFLECVQDMDHENMFWYRQDPGLGLRLIYFSYDVKMKEKGDIPEGYSVSREKKERFSLILESASTNQTSMYLCASSFGGGGQPQHFGDGTRLSIL.

The CDR3 coding sequence is TGTGCCAGCGCTTTGGACAAGTGGACCGGGGAGCTGTTTTTT. It specifies CASALDKWTGELFF. The rearrangement joins TRBV11-2 to TRBJ2-2, with a tentative D call TRBD1 (5 bases). Trimming took off 8 bases at V and 5 bases at J, with 15 bases between the two ends. The V gene's germline CDR1 is SGHAT and CDR2 FQNNGV. This CDR3 is built from 14 residues.

The chain uses TRBV19 and TRBJ2-5; TRBD2 agrees at 12 bases. The CDR3 runs 15 residues. Germline V CDR1 and CDR2: LNHDA, SQIVND (reference sequence). V dropped 5 bases and J dropped 2; count of bases not matched to a gene: 3. The CDR3 DNA follows: TGTGCCAGTAGTGGACTAGCGGGACGTCAAGAGACCCAGTACTTC. This encodes CASSGLAGRQETQYF. The whole variable domain, remainder taken from reference TRBV19 and TRBJ2-5, is DGGITQSPKYLFRKEGQNVTLSCEQNLNHDAMYWYRQDPGQGLRLIYYSQIVNDFQKGDIAEGYSVSREKKESFPLTVTSAQKNPTAFYLCASSGLAGRQETQYFGPGTRLLVL.